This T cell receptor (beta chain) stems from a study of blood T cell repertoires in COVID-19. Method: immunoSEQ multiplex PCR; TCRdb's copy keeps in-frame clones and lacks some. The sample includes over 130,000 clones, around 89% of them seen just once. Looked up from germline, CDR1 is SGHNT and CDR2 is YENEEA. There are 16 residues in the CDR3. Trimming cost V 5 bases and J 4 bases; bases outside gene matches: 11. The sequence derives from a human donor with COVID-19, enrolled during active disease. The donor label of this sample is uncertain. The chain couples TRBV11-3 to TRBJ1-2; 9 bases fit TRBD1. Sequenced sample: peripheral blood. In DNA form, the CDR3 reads TGTGCCAGCAGCCCCTCCGGGACAGGGTCGGGCTATGGCTACACCTTC. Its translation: CASSPSGTGSGYGYTF. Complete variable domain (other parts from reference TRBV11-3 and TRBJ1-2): EAGVVQSPRYKIIEKKQPVAFWCNPISGHNTLYWYLQNLGQGPELLIRYENEEAVDDSQLPKDRFSAERLKGVDSTLKIQPAELGDSAVYLCASSPSGTGSGYGYTFGSGTRLTVV.